This TCR beta chain comes out of a study of T cell changes during pregnancy in multiple sclerosis. CDR3 length: 16 residues. CDR1 is GTSNPN, CDR2 SVGIG, per germline (reference sequence). V was trimmed by 0 bases and J by 5 bases, leaving 20 bases between them. Profiled with immunoSEQ multiplex PCR; TCRdb holds only in-frame clones, not every one. The sample includes some 99,000 clones, approximately 93% seen only once; the top ten take more than 0.75%. This clone was observed once. Sequenced material: peripheral blood, taken after pregnancy. This chain joins TRBV30 and TRBJ2-7; possibly TRBD2 for D (7 bases). The receptor was isolated from a female donor with multiple sclerosis, enrolled in a pregnancy study. The CDR3 reads CAWSVWGGRTINEQYF. CDR3 nucleotide sequence: TGTGCCTGGAGTGTATGGGGGGGGCGGACTATCAACGAGCAGTACTTC.